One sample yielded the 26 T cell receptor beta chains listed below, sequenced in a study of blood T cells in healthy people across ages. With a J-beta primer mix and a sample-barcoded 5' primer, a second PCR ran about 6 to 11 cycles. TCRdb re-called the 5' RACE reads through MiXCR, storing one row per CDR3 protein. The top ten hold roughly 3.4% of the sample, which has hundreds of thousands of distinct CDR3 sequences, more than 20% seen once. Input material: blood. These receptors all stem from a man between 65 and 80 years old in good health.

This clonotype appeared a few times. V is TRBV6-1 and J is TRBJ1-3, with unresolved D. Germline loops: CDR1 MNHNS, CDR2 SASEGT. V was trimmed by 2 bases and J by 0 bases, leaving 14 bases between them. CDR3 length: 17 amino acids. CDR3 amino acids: CASSEPLFGGSGNTIYF. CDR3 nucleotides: TGTGCCAGCAGTGAACCGTTATTCGGTGGCTCTGGAAACACCATATATTTT.

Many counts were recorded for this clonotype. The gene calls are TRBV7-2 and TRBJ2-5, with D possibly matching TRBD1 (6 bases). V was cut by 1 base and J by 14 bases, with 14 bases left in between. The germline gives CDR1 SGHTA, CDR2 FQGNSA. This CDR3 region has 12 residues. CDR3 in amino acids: CASSLERRDKYF. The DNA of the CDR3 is TGTGCCAGCAGCTTAGAGAGACGGGACAAATACTTC.

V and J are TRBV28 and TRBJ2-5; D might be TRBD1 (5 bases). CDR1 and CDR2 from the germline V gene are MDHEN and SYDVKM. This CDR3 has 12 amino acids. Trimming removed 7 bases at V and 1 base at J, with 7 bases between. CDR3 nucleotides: TGTGCCAGCACCGACAGCCAAGAGACCCAGTACTTC. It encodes CASTDSQETQYF.

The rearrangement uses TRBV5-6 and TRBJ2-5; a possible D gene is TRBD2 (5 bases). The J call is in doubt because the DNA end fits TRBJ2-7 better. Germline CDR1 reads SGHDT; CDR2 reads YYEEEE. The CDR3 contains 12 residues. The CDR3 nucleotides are TGTGCCAGCGGGAGTAATTCCTACGAGCAGTACTTC. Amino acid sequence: CASGSNSYEQYF.

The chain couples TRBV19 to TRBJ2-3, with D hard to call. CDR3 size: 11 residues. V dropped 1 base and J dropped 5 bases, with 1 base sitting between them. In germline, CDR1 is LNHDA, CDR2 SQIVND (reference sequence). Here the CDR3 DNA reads TGTGCCAGTAGTATAGGAGATACGCAGTATTTT. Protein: CASSIGDTQYF.

CDR3 DNA: TGTGCCAGCAGTTTAGTGGGGATTAGTGGCTACACCTTC. Amino acid sequence: CASSLVGISGYTF. This chain connects TRBV28 to TRBJ1-2; the D is unclear. The CDR3 sequence is 13 residues long. The V and J ends lost 2 bases and 7 bases respectively, with 11 bases between them. Germline V gives CDR1 MDHEN, CDR2 SYDVKM.

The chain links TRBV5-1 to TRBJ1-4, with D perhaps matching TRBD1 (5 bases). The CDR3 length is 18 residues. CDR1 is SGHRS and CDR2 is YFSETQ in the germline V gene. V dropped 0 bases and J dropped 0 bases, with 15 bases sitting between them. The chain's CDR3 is CASSLVGSRGTTNEKLFF. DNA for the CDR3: TGCGCCAGCAGCTTGGTGGGCAGCCGGGGGACAACTAATGAAAAACTGTTTTTT.

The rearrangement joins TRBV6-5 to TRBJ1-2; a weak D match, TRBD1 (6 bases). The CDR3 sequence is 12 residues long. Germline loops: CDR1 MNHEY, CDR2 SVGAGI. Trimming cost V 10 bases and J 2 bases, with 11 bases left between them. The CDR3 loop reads CATTQGNYGYTF. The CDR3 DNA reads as TGTGCCACCACACAGGGCAACTATGGCTACACCTTC.

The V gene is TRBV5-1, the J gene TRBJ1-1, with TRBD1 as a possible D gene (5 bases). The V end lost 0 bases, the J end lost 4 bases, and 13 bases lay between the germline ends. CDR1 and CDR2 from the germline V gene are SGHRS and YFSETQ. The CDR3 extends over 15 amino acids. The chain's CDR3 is CASSLGVSGGTEAFF. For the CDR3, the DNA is TGCGCCAGCAGCTTGGGGGTCAGCGGGGGCACTGAAGCTTTCTTT.

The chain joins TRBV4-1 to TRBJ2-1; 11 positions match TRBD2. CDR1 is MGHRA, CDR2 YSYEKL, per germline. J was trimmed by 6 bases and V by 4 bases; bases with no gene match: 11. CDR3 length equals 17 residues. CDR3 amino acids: CASSRTGTSGGSNEQFF. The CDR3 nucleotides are TGCGCCAGCAGCCGCACCGGGACTAGCGGAGGCAGCAATGAGCAGTTCTTC.

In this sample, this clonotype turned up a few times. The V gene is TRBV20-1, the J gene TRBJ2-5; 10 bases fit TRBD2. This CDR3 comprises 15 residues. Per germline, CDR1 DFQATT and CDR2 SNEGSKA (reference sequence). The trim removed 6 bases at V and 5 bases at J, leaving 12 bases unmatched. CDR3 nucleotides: TGCAGTGCCGCTGTGGTAGCGGGAGGTCGCGAGACCCAGTACTTC. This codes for CSAAVVAGGRETQYF.

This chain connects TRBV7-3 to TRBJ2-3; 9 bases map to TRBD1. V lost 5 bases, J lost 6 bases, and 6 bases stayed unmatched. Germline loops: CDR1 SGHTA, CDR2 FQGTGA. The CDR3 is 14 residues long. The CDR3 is CASSRGQGWDTQYF. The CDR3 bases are TGTGCCAGCAGCCGGGGACAGGGTTGGGATACGCAGTATTTT.

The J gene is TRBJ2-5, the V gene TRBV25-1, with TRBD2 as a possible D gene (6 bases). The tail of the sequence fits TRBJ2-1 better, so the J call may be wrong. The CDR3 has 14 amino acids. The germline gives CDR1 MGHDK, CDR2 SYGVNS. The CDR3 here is CASSEWRGEDEQFF. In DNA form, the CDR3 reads TGTGCCAGCAGTGAATGGCGGGGTGAGGATGAGCAGTTCTTC.

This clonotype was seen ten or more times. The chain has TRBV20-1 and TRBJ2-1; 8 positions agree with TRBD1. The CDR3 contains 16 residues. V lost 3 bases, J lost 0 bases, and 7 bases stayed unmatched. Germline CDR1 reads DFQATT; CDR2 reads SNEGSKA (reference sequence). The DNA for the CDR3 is TGCAGTGCTAGCCTCTCAGGGGGCCGCTCCTACAATGAGCAGTTCTTC. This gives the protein CSASLSGGRSYNEQFF.

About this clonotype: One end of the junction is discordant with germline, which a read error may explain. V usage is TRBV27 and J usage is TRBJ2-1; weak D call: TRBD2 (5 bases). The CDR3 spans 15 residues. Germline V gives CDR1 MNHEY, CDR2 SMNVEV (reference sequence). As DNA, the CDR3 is TGTGCCTGCAGTATCGTGGCGGGTCGGAACAATGAGCAGTTCTTC. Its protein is CACSIVAGRNNEQFF.

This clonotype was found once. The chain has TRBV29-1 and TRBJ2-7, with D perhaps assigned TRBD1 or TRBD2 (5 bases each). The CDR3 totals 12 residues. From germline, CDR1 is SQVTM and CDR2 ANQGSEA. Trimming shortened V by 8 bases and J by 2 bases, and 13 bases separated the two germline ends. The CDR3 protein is CSIRDGTYEQYF. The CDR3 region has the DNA TGCAGCATTAGGGACGGAACCTACGAGCAGTACTTC.

DNA of the CDR3: TGCAGTGCTAGAGAGGCTGTTGGGGGGAACACTGAAGCTTTCTTT. This sequence encodes CSAREAVGGNTEAFF. The rearrangement uses TRBV20-1 and TRBJ1-1; D is perhaps TRBD1 (5 bases). Trimming removed 0 bases from V and 1 base from J, with 12 bases in between. Per germline, CDR1 DFQATT and CDR2 SNEGSKA (reference sequence). The CDR3 runs 15 residues.

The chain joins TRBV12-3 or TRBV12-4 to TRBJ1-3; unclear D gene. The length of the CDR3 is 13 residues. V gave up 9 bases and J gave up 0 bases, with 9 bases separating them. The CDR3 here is CASIQSSGNTIYF. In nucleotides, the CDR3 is TGTGCCAGTATACAATCCTCTGGAAACACCATATATTTT.

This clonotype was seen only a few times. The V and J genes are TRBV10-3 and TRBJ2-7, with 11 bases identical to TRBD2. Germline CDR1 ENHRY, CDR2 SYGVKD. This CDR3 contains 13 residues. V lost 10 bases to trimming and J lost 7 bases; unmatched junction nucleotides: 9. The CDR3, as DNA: TGTGCCACGGAGATTAGCGGGAGGGATGAGCAGTACTTC. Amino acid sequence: CATEISGRDEQYF.

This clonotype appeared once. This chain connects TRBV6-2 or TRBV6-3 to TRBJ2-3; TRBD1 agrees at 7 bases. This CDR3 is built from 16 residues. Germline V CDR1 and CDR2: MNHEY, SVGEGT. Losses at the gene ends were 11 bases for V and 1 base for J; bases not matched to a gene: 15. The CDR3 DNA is TGTGCCGGCACCCCTCACAGGGGATCTCGCACAGATACGCAGTATTTT. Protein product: CAGTPHRGSRTDTQYF.

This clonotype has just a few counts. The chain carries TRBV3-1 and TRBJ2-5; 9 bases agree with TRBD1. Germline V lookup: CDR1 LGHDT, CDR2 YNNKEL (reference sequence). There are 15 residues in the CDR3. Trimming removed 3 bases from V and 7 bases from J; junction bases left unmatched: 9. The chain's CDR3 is CASSQPLGQGGTQYF. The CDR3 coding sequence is TGTGCCAGCAGCCAGCCCCTGGGACAGGGTGGGACCCAGTACTTC.

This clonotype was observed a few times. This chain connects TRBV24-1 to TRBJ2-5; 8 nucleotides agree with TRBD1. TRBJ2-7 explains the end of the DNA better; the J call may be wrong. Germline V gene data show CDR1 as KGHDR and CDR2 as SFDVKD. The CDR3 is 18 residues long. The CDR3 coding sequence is TGTGCCACCAGTGGGGGACAGGCGAAGGGGGTAAACAACTACGAGCAGTACTTC. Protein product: CATSGGQAKGVNNYEQYF.

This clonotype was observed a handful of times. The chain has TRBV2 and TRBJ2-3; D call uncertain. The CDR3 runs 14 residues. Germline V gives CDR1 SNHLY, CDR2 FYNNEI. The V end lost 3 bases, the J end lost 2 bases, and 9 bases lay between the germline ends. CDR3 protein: CASSDGLVTDTQYF. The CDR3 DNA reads TGTGCCAGCAGTGATGGTTTGGTCACAGATACGCAGTATTTT. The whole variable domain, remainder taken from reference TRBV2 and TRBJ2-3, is EPEVTQTPSHQVTQMGQEVILRCVPISNHLYFYWYRQILGQKVEFLVSFYNNEISEKSEIFDDQFSVERPDGSNFTLKIRSTKLEDSAMYFCASSDGLVTDTQYFGPGTRLTVL.

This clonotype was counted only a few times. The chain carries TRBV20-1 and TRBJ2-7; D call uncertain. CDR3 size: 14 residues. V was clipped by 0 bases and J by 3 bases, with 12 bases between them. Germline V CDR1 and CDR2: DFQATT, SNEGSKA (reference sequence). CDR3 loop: CSARDTAPLYEQYF. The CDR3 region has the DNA TGCAGTGCTAGAGATACCGCGCCCCTCTACGAGCAGTACTTC.

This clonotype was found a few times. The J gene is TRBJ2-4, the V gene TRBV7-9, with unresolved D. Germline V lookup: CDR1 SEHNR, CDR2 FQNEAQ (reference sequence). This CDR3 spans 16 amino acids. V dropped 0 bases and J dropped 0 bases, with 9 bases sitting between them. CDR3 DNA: TGTGCCAGCAGCTTAGCCATGGGTCTAGCCAAAAACATTCAGTACTTC. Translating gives CASSLAMGLAKNIQYF.

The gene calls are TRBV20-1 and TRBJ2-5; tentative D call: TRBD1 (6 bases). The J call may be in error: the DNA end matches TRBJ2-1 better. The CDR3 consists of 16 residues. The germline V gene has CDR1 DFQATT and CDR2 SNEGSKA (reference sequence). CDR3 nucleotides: TGCAGTGCTAGAGATGGGACACCCAAGGGGGTGAATGAGCAGTTCTTC. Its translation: CSARDGTPKGVNEQFF.